This T cell receptor (beta chain) was observed in a study of tumor-infiltrating lymphocytes in primary liver carcinoma. TCR beta cDNA came from roughly 0.45 ug total RNA, primed with a constant-region primer. Modified slightly, ARM-PCR produced TCR beta libraries over three nested multiplex PCR rounds. Each of the first two PCR rounds ran roughly 9 cycles with TRBV1-TRBV30 forward and C-beta reverse primers. TCRdb independently ran MiXCR on the multiplex PCR reads; one entry per CDR3 protein. The sample has about 99,000 distinct CDR3 sequences; around three quarters are singletons. Points on this clonotype: Antigen: not known. An end of the junction does not agree with germline; a read error may underlie this.

Extraction of RNA together with DNA used about 17-30 mg of unsorted bulk tissue. Patients diagnosed with primary liver carcinoma received treatment through surgical resection. No patient had received treatment, and all had chronic HBV infection. Tumor samples uniformly had over 85% viable tumor cells. Per germline, CDR1 SEHNR and CDR2 FQNEAQ (reference sequence). This CDR3 is built from 13 residues. Study-wide points: Pairs comparing tumor with adjacent tissue or blood overlapped less than pairs drawn from tumor regions.

The chain employs TRBV7-9 and TRBJ1-6, with D hard to call. The sample consisted of liver tumor tissue from sampling region 5. Subset in this sample: tumor region T5, tumor centre. This clonotype was sampled from an older woman with primary liver carcinoma and hepatitis B virus infection. CDR3 loop: CGSSLEGSTPLHF. The CDR3, as DNA: TGTGGCAGCAGCTTAGAAGGGAGTACACCCCTCCACTTT.